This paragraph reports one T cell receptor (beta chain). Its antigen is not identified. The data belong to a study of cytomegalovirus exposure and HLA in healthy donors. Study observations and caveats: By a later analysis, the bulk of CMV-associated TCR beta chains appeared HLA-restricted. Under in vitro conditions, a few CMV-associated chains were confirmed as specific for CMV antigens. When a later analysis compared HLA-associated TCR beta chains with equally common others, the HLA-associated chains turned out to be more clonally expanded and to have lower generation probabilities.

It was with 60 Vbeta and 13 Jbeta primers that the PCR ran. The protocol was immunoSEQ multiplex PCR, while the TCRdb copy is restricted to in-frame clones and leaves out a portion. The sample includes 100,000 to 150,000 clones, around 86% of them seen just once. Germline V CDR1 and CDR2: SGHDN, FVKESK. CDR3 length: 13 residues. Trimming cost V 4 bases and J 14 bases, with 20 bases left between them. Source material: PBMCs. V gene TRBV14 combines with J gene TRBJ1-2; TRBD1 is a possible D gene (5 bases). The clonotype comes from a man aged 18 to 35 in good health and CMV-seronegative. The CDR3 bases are TGTGCCAGCAGCCTCGCCGGGCAGGGATATCTTACCTTC. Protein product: CASSLAGQGYLTF.